Sequencing of this TCR beta chain was carried out in a study of tumor-infiltrating lymphocytes in primary liver carcinoma. CDR3 length equals 15 residues. V was cut by 3 bases and J by 1 base, with 12 bases left in between. The germline gives CDR1 SGHAT, CDR2 FQNNGV. Blood RNA originated from unsorted whole blood, with germline DNA additionally extracted. From about 490 ng of total RNA, TCR beta-specific cDNA was reverse-transcribed using a constant-region primer. Investigators got TCR beta libraries out of three nested multiplex PCR rounds, done with slightly modified ARM-PCR. In the first two PCR rounds, TRBV1-TRBV30 forward primers were paired with a C-beta reverse primer, and each round lasted 10 cycles. MiXCR, run by TCRdb on the multiplex PCR reads, gives a single entry per CDR3 protein. The repertoire holds fewer than 400,000 distinct CDR3 sequences, with 50% to 60% as singletons.

The sample consisted of peripheral blood. This chain links TRBV11-2 with TRBJ1-1; D is ambiguous. This TCR came from a woman aged 25 to 39 with primary liver carcinoma and hepatitis B virus infection. CDR3: CASSFAVGGNTEAFF. Written as DNA, the CDR3 is TGTGCCAGCAGCTTCGCCGTGGGCGGGAACACTGAAGCTTTCTTT.